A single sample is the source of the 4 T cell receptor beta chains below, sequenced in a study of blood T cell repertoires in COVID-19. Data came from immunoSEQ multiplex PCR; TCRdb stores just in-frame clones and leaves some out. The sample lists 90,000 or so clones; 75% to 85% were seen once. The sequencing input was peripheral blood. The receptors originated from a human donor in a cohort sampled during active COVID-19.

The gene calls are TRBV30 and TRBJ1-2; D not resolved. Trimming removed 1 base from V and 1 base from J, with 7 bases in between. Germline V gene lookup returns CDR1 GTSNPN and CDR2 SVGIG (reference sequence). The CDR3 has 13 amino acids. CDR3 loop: CAWSAGFNYGYTF. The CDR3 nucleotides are TGTGCCTGGAGTGCAGGCTTTAACTATGGCTACACCTTC.

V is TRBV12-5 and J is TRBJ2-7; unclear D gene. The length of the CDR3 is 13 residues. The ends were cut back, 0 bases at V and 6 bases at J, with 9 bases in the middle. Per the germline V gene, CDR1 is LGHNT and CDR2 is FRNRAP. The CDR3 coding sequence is TGTGCTAGTGGTTTGGTACGGTACAGCGAGCAGTACTTC. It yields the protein CASGLVRYSEQYF. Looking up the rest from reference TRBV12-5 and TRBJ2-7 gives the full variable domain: DARVTQTPRHKVTEMGQEVTMRCQPILGHNTVFWYRQTMMQGLELLAYFRNRAPLDDSGMPKDRFSAEMPDATLATLKIQPSEPRDSAVYFCASGLVRYSEQYFGPGTRLTVT.

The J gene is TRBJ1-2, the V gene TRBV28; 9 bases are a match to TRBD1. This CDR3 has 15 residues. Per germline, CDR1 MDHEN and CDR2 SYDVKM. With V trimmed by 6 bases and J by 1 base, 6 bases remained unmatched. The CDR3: CASREQGAGNYGYTF. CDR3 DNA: TGTGCCAGCAGGGAACAGGGGGCGGGTAACTATGGCTACACCTTC.

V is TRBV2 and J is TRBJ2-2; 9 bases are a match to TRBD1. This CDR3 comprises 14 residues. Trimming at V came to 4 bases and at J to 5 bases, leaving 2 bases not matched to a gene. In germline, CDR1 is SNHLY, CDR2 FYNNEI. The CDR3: CASSGQGETGELFF. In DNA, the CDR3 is TGTGCCAGCAGTGGACAGGGGGAGACCGGGGAGCTGTTTTTT.